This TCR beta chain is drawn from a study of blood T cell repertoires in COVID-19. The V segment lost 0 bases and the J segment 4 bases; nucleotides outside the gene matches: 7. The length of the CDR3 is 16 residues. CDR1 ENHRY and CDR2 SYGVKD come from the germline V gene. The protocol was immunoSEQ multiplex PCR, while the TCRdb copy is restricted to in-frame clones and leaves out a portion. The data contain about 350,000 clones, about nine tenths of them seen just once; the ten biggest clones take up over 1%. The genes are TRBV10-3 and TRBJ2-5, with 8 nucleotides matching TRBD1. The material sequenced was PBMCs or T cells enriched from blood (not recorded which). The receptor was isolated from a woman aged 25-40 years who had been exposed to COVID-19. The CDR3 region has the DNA TGTGCCATCAGTGAGTCGGGGGGTACAGGGGGAGAGACCCAGTACTTC. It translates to CAISESGGTGGETQYF.